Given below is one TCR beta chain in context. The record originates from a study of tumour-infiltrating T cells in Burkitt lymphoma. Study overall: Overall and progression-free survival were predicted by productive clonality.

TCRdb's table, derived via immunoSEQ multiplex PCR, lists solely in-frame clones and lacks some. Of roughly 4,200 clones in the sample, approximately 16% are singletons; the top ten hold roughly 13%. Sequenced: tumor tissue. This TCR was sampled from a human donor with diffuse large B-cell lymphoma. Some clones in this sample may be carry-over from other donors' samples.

CDR3 amino acids: CASQDKMNTEAFF. The CDR3 region has the DNA TGCGCCAGCCAAGACAAGATGAACACTGAAGCTTTCTTT. The chain employs TRBV5-1 and TRBJ1-1, with D unclear. The CDR3 sequence is 13 residues long. The germline V gene encodes CDR1 SGHRS and CDR2 YFSETQ. Deletions cut 7 bases from V and 0 bases from J, with 10 bases between.